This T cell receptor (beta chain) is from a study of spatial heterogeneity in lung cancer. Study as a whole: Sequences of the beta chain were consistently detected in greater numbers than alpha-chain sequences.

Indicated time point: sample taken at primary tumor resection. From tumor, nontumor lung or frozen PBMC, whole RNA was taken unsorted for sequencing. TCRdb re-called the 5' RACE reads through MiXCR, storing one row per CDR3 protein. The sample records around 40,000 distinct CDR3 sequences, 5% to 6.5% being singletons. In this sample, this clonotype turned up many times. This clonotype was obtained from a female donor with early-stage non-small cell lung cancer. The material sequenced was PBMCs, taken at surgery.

The CDR3 coding sequence is TGTGCCAGCAGAGAGGACAGGGCCTACAATGAGCAGTTCTTC. Amino acids: CASREDRAYNEQFF. This chain links TRBV5-6 with TRBJ2-1, with TRBD1 matching over 8 bases. J was trimmed by 2 bases and V by 5 bases; bases with no gene match: 3. The CDR3 is made up of 14 amino acids. Germline V lookup: CDR1 SGHDT, CDR2 YYEEEE.